A selection of T cell receptor beta chains follows, all from one sample in a study of T cell changes during pregnancy in multiple sclerosis. Here immunoSEQ multiplex PCR was the method, and the copy in TCRdb shows in-frame clones only, minus some. The data hold around 50,000 clones, with around nine tenths observed a single time. The source material was peripheral blood from another person, used as feeder cells. These receptors came from a human donor whose cells served as feeder cells for cultures in a pregnancy study. Each CDR3 is given with its conserved first and last residue. D genes are given only for firm matches. Clone sizes are given selectively: once, few, many, or a class where the clone is expanded.

>-|13|TRBV5-4|-|TRBJ2-5
CASSLKGVGTQYF
TGTGCCAGCAGCTTGAAGGGCGTGGGGACCCAGTACTTC
>-|13|TRBV11-2|-|TRBJ1-1
CASSLGREDGAFF
TGTGCCAGCAGCTTAGGCAGGGAAGATGGCGCTTTCTTT
>-|15|TRBV11-2|TRBD2|TRBJ2-5
CASSLGLAGGETQYF
TGTGCCAGCAGCCTGGGCCTCGCCGGGGGGGAGACCCAGTACTTC
>-|16|TRBV5-6|TRBD1|TRBJ2-3
CASSLIQGARTDTQYF
TGTGCCAGCAGCCTGATACAGGGGGCTAGGACAGATACGCAGTATTTT
>-|13|TRBV7-2|TRBD1|TRBJ2-5
CASSSMDRATQYF
TGTGCCAGCAGCTCAATGGACAGGGCGACCCAGTACTTC
>-|14|TRBV15|-|TRBJ1-3
CATSIGSSGNTIYF
TGTGCCACCAGCATAGGGTCGTCTGGAAACACCATATATTTT
>-|15|TRBV5-3|-|TRBJ2-7
CARSLIWLWGDEQYF
TGTGCCAGAAGCTTGATTTGGCTGTGGGGGGACGAGCAGTACTTC
>once|17|TRBV27|TRBD2|TRBJ2-7
CASSFIRASGRAYEQYF
TGTGCCAGCAGCTTTATCAGGGCTAGCGGGAGGGCCTACGAGCAGTACTTC
>-|14|TRBV7-3|-|TRBJ1-5
CASSLTGTGQPQHF
TGTGCCAGCAGCCTTACAGGGACGGGGCAGCCCCAGCATTTT
>-|12|TRBV27|-|TRBJ2-7
CASSFGVAPLYF
TGTGCCAGCAGTTTTGGCGTAGCCCCCTTGTACTTC
>-|16|TRBV28|-|TRBJ2-5
CASSLSGTGNQETQYF
TGTGCCAGCAGTTTAAGCGGGACAGGAAACCAAGAGACCCAGTACTTC
>-|15|TRBV6-5|TRBD1|TRBJ1-5
CASRLAGGENQPQHF
TGTGCCAGCAGATTGGCAGGGGGGGAAAATCAGCCCCAGCATTTT
>-|15|TRBV19|-|TRBJ1-2
CASSIGAGLTYGYTF
TGTGCCAGTAGTATAGGAGCGGGATTGACCTACGGCTACACCTTC
>-|15|TRBV6-6|-|TRBJ2-7
CASSDGGHPKREQYF
TGTGCCAGCAGTGACGGGGGACATCCCAAGCGGGAGCAGTACTTC
>-|13|TRBV10-3|-|TRBJ2-3
CAIAHSRTDTQYF
TGTGCCATCGCGCACTCCCGCACAGATACGCAGTATTTT
>-|16|TRBV5-6|TRBD2|TRBJ2-1
CASSFGLATSYNEQFF
TGTGCCAGCAGCTTCGGACTAGCCACATCCTACAATGAGCAGTTCTTC